Sequencing of this T cell receptor (beta chain) was carried out in a study of T-cell reconstitution after alpha-beta-depleted transplantation in children. Germline loops: CDR1 LNHDA, CDR2 SQIVND (reference sequence). Trimming cost V 7 bases and J 3 bases, with 19 bases left between them. The CDR3 is 16 amino acids. General study points: Two months or so post-transplant, alpha-beta T cells reportedly derived from several hundred expanded graft clones. Newly made T cells mostly supplied T-cell counts and diversity one year after transplant. Some patients showed high day-60 TCRbeta diversity, which derived from surviving recipient T cells and thymic progenitors.

A note on this clonotype: Its antigen is not identified.

Unique molecular identifiers were used to barcode this TCRbeta library. TCRdb passed the PCR reads through MiXCR, listing each CDR3 protein once. The top ten hold around two fifths of the sample, which has 45,000 to 60,000 distinct CDR3 sequences, 50% to 55% seen once. This material consisted of peripheral blood, taken before TCRalphabeta/CD19-depleted stem cell transplant. The TCR originated in a boy less than two years old with SCID, due to receive a stem cell transplant. The chain has TRBV19 and TRBJ2-1; D is uncertain. In DNA form, the CDR3 reads TGTGCCAGTACCTATGGTCCCAACCCAGACTACAATGAGCAGTTCTTC. Protein: CASTYGPNPDYNEQFF.